A single sample is the source of the 15 T cell receptor beta chains below, sequenced in a study of T cell responses to AZD1222 COVID-19 vaccine. The protocol was immunoSEQ multiplex PCR, while the TCRdb copy is restricted to in-frame clones and leaves out a portion. The sample includes approximately 96,000 clones, around 84% of them seen just once. The sequenced sample was peripheral blood, obtained 28 days after the second AZD1222 dose. The receptors shown here come from an adult who received the AZD1222 COVID-19 vaccine.

The chain is built from TRBV7-9 and TRBJ1-6, with 7 bases fitting TRBD1. The CDR3 covers 16 residues. Trimming took 4 bases from V and 10 from J; bases not matched to a gene: 13. Germline-derived CDR1 and CDR2 are SEHNR and FQNEAQ (reference sequence). The CDR3 bases are TGTGCCAGCAGCTCCGGGACAGTCCCCTCGGGATCACCCCTCCACTTT. Protein sequence: CASSSGTVPSGSPLHF.

V usage is TRBV28 and J usage is TRBJ1-6; 10 bases align to TRBD1. CDR3 size: 14 residues. Germline V gene data show CDR1 as MDHEN and CDR2 as SYDVKM. J gave up 9 bases and V 7 bases, and 6 bases lay outside the gene matches. CDR3 amino acids: CASTWGTGASPLHF. In DNA, the CDR3 is TGTGCCAGCACCTGGGGGACAGGGGCTTCACCCCTCCACTTT.

The J gene is TRBJ1-1, the V gene TRBV3-1 (or the pseudogene TRBV3-2), with 7 bases aligning to TRBD1. Trimming cost V 2 bases and J 4 bases; bases outside gene matches: 4. The germline V gene has CDR1 LGHDT and CDR2 YNNKEL (reference sequence). This CDR3 region has 14 residues. The CDR3 DNA is TGTGCCAGCAGCCAACGGCAGGGGGGCACTGAAGCTTTCTTT. It is translated as CASSQRQGGTEAFF.

The rearrangement joins TRBV2 to TRBJ2-1; 12 bases are shared with TRBD2. Germline V gene data show CDR1 as SNHLY and CDR2 as FYNNEI. The ends lost 6 bases at V and 5 bases at J; junction bases unmatched: 5. The CDR3 is 15 amino acids. The CDR3 nucleotides are TGTGCCAGCAGAAACGGACTAGCGGGAAACAATGAGCAGTTCTTC. Translated: CASRNGLAGNNEQFF.

The gene calls are TRBV3-1 (or the pseudogene TRBV3-2) and TRBJ1-6; 9 bases match TRBD1. After removal of 6 bases from V and 9 bases from J, the junction contained 3 bases not matched to a gene. This CDR3 is 13 amino acids long. Germline CDR1 and CDR2: LGHDT and YNNKEL (reference sequence). The CDR3 DNA is TGTGCCAGCAGACCGACAGGGGGTTCACCCCTCCACTTT. Residues: CASRPTGGSPLHF.

The V and J genes are TRBV28 and TRBJ2-6; TRBD2 matches at 8 bases. CDR3 length: 16 amino acids. V trimming: 8 bases; J trimming: 0 bases; junction bases outside the gene matches: 6. Germline V gene data show CDR1 as MDHEN and CDR2 as SYDVKM. The CDR3 DNA reads as TGTGCCAGCGCTTCCGGGACTAGCTCTGGGGCCAACGTCCTGACTTTC. This codes for CASASGTSSGANVLTF.

This clone was observed a handful of times. This chain uses TRBV18 with TRBJ2-3; the D is unclear. The V gene's germline CDR1 is KGHSH and CDR2 LQKENI. The ends were cut back, 6 bases at V and 1 base at J, with 11 bases in the middle. This CDR3 comprises 14 residues. The CDR3 loop reads CASSDTQRTDTQYF. The CDR3 DNA is TGTGCCAGCTCTGACACTCAACGCACAGATACGCAGTATTTT.

The genes are TRBV7-2 and TRBJ2-1, with 9 bases matching TRBD1. This CDR3 is built from 15 residues. V trimming: 1 base; J trimming: 3 bases; junction bases outside the gene matches: 1. Germline lookup yields CDR1 SGHTA and CDR2 FQGNSA. The CDR3: CASSLGQGGYNEQFF. CDR3 in DNA: TGTGCCAGCAGCTTAGGACAGGGGGGCTACAATGAGCAGTTCTTC.

This chain connects TRBV4-3 to TRBJ2-7, with 9 bases identical to TRBD1. The CDR3 length is 15 residues. In germline, CDR1 is LGHNA, CDR2 YSLEER. With 1 base clipped from V and 5 bases from J, the junction kept 6 bases outside the gene matches. The CDR3 is CASSQAYRGLDEQYF. In DNA, the CDR3 is TGCGCCAGCAGCCAAGCATACAGGGGGCTGGACGAGCAGTACTTC.

The rearrangement joins TRBV24-1 to TRBJ2-7; 10 bases fit TRBD2. V lost 4 bases, J lost 3 bases, and 5 bases stayed unmatched. In germline, CDR1 is KGHDR, CDR2 SFDVKD. This CDR3 spans 15 amino acids. CDR3 nucleotides: TGTGCCACCAGTGACCCCGGGACTAGCGTCTACGAGCAGTACTTC. Amino acids: CATSDPGTSVYEQYF.

The V call is TRBV13, the J call TRBJ1-2, with D tentatively TRBD1 (6 bases). Deletions cut 5 bases from V and 5 bases from J, with 18 bases between. This CDR3 is built from 15 residues. Germline CDR1 and CDR2: PRHDT and FYEKMQ (reference sequence). CDR3 loop: CASSPRTAANYGYTF. The DNA of the CDR3 is TGTGCCAGCAGCCCGAGGACAGCGGCCAATTATGGCTACACCTTC.

This sequence joins TRBV2 and TRBJ2-3; D unclear. This CDR3 spans 15 amino acids. The germline CDR1 and CDR2 sequences are SNHLY and FYNNEI. Trimming removed 7 bases at V and 4 bases at J, with 18 bases between. CDR3 sequence reads: CASTERTDGADTQYF. The CDR3 bases are TGTGCCAGCACCGAGAGGACGGATGGGGCAGATACGCAGTATTTT.

This clone was seen only a few times. The chain links TRBV5-1 to TRBJ2-1; no firm D call. The CDR3 length is 16 residues. The germline CDR1 and CDR2 sequences are SGHRS and YFSETQ. V dropped 4 bases and J dropped 1 base, with 15 bases sitting between them. CDR3 DNA: TGCGCCAGCAGCCCCAACCCTGTTGGGTCCTACAATGAGCAGTTCTTC. It specifies CASSPNPVGSYNEQFF.

The J gene is TRBJ2-4, the V gene TRBV28, with a possible D match to TRBD2 (6 bases). CDR1 MDHEN and CDR2 SYDVKM come from the germline V gene. The V and J ends lost 3 bases and 0 bases respectively, with 9 bases between them. This CDR3 is 15 amino acids long. CDR3 amino acids: CASSFEGGAKNIQYF. The CDR3 coding sequence is TGTGCCAGCAGTTTTGAGGGAGGAGCCAAAAACATTCAGTACTTC. Looking up the rest from reference TRBV28 and TRBJ2-4 gives the full variable domain: DVKVTQSSRYLVKRTGEKVFLECVQDMDHENMFWYRQDPGLGLRLIYFSYDVKMKEKGDIPEGYSVSREKKERFSLILESASTNQTSMYLCASSFEGGAKNIQYFGAGTRLSVL.

V gene TRBV11-1 combines with J gene TRBJ2-5; D uncertain. CDR3 length: 13 residues. V lost 5 bases and J lost 5, with 12 bases in between. From germline, CDR1 is SGHAT and CDR2 FQDESV (reference sequence). The CDR3 DNA sequence: TGTGCCAGCAGCCCCCCAGACGGGGAGACCCAGTACTTC. This codes for CASSPPDGETQYF.